This TCR beta chain was documented in a study of cytomegalovirus exposure and HLA in healthy donors (dated by TCRdb to about 2017). At the level of the whole study: A later analysis indicated that the 95 to 150 validation repertoires were generated on the platform also employed for the 650 to 850 repertoires of the first cohort. The study aimed to test whether signatures of past pathogen exposure could be identified by cataloging public T cell receptors. In addition to the first cohort of 500 to 850 subjects, a separate validation cohort of some 120 different subjects was used. To predict cytomegalovirus infection status, the study brought together high-throughput TCR immunosequencing, statistical association of individual TCRs with disease status, and machine learning. On the study overall, not on this receptor specifically: In vitro tests confirmed that three of the cytomegalovirus-associated TCR beta chains recognize cytomegalovirus antigens. Subsequent analysis determined that TCRs grouped into clusters in the first cohort also showed a tendency toward co-occurrence across the roughly 120 validation repertoires, and 85% to 95% of cluster scores exceeded 0. The study gave a list of 150 to 200 TCR beta chains associated with cytomegalovirus. The authors suggested that the approach could potentially be extended to other disease states and immunological phenotypes. Most TCR sequences were seen in very few donors, while some public TCRs were found in many individuals. All 120 or so repertoires were used to score co-occurrence in the validation cohort in a later analysis, because that analysis had no HLA typing for the cohort. The classifier was reported to diagnose cytomegalovirus status with high specificity and sensitivity in both the original cohort and the validation cohort.

Libraries were prepared through the immunoSEQ multiplex PCR assay. The source study handled its data this way. A statistical classification framework was built for diagnosing cytomegalovirus status from the catalog of TCR beta chain sequences. What TCRdb holds here is the immuneACCESS table cut down to in-frame rearrangements. Part of the clones is not present; checked against another copy, under half of the missing clones reflect an unresolved V gene, and the others are unexplained. The DNA gave D and trimming, while V, J and clone size come from that table. Here the sample has about 360,000 clones; about nine tenths occur a single time. Under 0.9% of the sample goes to the ten largest clones. Details on this clone: Its antigen remains undetermined. There are no base qualities to consult, and no much larger clone falls within one base.

The donors were included in the validation cohort of 130 or so subjects, a group kept apart from the roughly 700-subject first cohort. The sample comprised PBMCs. This sequence was found in a woman in her late teens or twenties in good health and CMV-seronegative.

The CDR3 in this case is CVRSSNPGQGNVERGYTF. Here is the DNA: TGTGTCAGAAGCTCCAATCCGGGACAGGGTAATGTCGAGCGTGGCTACACCTTC. The chain uses TRBV7-5 and TRBJ1-2; TRBD1 is the table's D call and was not checked against the DNA. TRBV7-5 is shown as a pseudogene. The CDR3 holds 18 amino acids from the cysteine to the phenylalanine. Of all the DNA, just the CDR3 is kept, 54 bases in frame from base 1.